Below are 15 T cell receptor beta chains sequenced from a single sample in a study of control samples from healthy donors and cancer patients. Libraries were prepared by immunoSEQ multiplex PCR; TCRdb keeps only in-frame clonotypes and omits some of them. The profile shows approximately 68,000 clones, more than 80% of them singletons. The sample comprised blood. The origin of the receptors is a man in his 60s in good health.

V and J are TRBV2 and TRBJ2-3; D unresolved. CDR1 is SNHLY, CDR2 FYNNEI, per germline. The V end lost 6 bases, the J end lost 0 bases, and 13 bases lay between the germline ends. The CDR3 has 15 amino acids. CDR3 coding DNA: TGTGCCAGCAGCGCAAACACCGGTAGCACAGATACGCAGTATTTT. Residues: CASSANTGSTDTQYF.

The V and J genes are TRBV6-5 and TRBJ1-3; weak D call: TRBD1 (5 bases). The CDR3 extends over 14 amino acids. Deletions cut 7 bases from V and 0 bases from J, with 10 bases between. Germline loops: CDR1 MNHEY, CDR2 SVGAGI. The CDR3 DNA sequence: TGTGCCAGCACCGGACATATCTCTGGAAACACCATATATTTT. Encoded protein: CASTGHISGNTIYF.

This sequence joins TRBV3-1 (or the pseudogene TRBV3-2) and TRBJ1-1, with D possibly being TRBD1 (5 bases). The CDR3 covers 12 residues. Deletions cut 5 bases from V and 7 bases from J, with 11 bases between. Germline V gene data show CDR1 as LGHDT and CDR2 as YNNKEL (reference sequence). Here the CDR3 DNA reads TGTGCCAGCAGCTCCGAGGGGAGTGAAGCTTTCTTT. The encoded protein is CASSSEGSEAFF.

The V call is TRBV30, the J call TRBJ2-1; 9 bases are shared with TRBD2. V dropped 0 bases and J dropped 7; count of bases not matched to a gene: 10. The CDR3 is 16 amino acids. The germline CDR1 and CDR2 sequences are GTSNPN and SVGIG (reference sequence). The CDR3 DNA sequence: TGTGCCTGGAGTGTACTTACAGCGGGAGGAAGGAATGAGCAGTTCTTC. It specifies CAWSVLTAGGRNEQFF.

A word on this clone: The identical CDR3 is also encoded by other nucleotide sequences in the sample. The rearrangement links TRBV5-1 to TRBJ2-5; maybe TRBD1 (5 bases). The CDR3 runs 14 residues. Germline CDR1 reads SGHRS; CDR2 reads YFSETQ. V was shortened by 3 bases and J by 2 bases, with 11 bases between the two germline ends. The CDR3 bases are TGCGCCAGCAGCTCCGGACACAAACAAGAGACCCAGTACTTC. Translated, it gives CASSSGHKQETQYF.

This clone was recorded once. V gene TRBV6-2 or TRBV6-3 combines with J gene TRBJ2-1, with D tentatively TRBD2 (5 bases). The CDR3 is 16 residues long. The germline gives CDR1 MNHEY, CDR2 SVGEGT. Trimming pared 2 bases from V and 0 bases from J, leaving 11 bases between. This CDR3 reads CASSYPLGSSYNEQFF. DNA of the CDR3: TGTGCCAGCAGTTACCCACTAGGGAGCTCCTACAATGAGCAGTTCTTC.

CDR3 sequence: CASSPRDSPEAFF. DNA of the CDR3: TGTGCCAGCAGCCCGAGGGACAGTCCTGAAGCTTTCTTT. J is TRBJ1-1 and V is TRBV7-9; TRBD1 matches 7 bases. The germline gives CDR1 SEHNR, CDR2 FQNEAQ (reference sequence). The J segment lost 6 bases and the V segment lost 5 bases, leaving 6 bases of the junction unmatched. This CDR3 is 13 amino acids long.

The V call is TRBV9, the J call TRBJ2-1; 9 nucleotides line up with TRBD2. Losses at the gene ends were 3 bases for V and 13 bases for J; bases not matched to a gene: 11. The CDR3 loop spans 14 amino acids. In germline, CDR1 is SGDLS, CDR2 YYNGEE. CDR3 residues: CASSASSGSSEQFF. The CDR3 DNA follows: TGTGCCAGCAGCGCTAGTAGCGGGAGTTCTGAACAGTTCTTC. Based on the CDR3 plus reference TRBV9 and TRBJ2-1, the full variable domain is DSGVTQTPKHLITATGQRVTLRCSPRSGDLSVYWYQQSLDQGLQFLIQYYNGEERAKGNILERFSAQQFPDLHSELNLSSLELGDSALYFCASSASSGSSEQFFGPGTRLTVL.

V gene TRBV23-1 combines with J gene TRBJ1-3, with 7 bases that match TRBD1. TRBV23-1 is marked as an open reading frame, function uncertain. The V and J ends lost 0 bases and 0 bases, in that order; junction bases with no gene match: 5. This CDR3 spans 17 amino acids. The CDR3 reads CASSQSFRGSSGNTIYF. The CDR3 nucleotides are TGCGCCAGCAGTCAATCATTCAGGGGGAGCTCTGGAAACACCATATATTTT.

This clone was detected once. The rearrangement links TRBV5-5 to TRBJ2-7; D call uncertain. This CDR3 is 15 amino acids long. Germline CDR1 and CDR2: SGHKS and YYEKEE (reference sequence). Deletions cut 0 bases from V and 2 bases from J, with 12 bases between. The CDR3 nucleotides read TGTGCCAGCAGCTTGGTTTGGTTAGGGACCTACGAGCAGTACTTC. Its translation: CASSLVWLGTYEQYF.

The chain is built from TRBV4-1 and TRBJ2-2; 12 nucleotides align to TRBD2. CDR3 length equals 16 residues. CDR1 MGHRA and CDR2 YSYEKL come from the germline V gene. V lost 5 bases, J lost 3 bases, and 4 bases stayed unmatched. For the CDR3, the DNA is TGCGCCAGCAGCTTGACTAGCGGGAGCGACACCGGGGAGCTGTTTTTT. It encodes CASSLTSGSDTGELFF.

V and J are TRBV5-4 and TRBJ2-3, with D tentatively TRBD2 (5 bases). CDR1 is SGHNT and CDR2 is YYREEE in the germline V gene (reference sequence). The V end was cut by 0 bases, the J end by 0 bases, with 8 bases between. The CDR3 spans 15 residues. CDR3 protein: CASSLGRKSTDTQYF. The CDR3 coding sequence is TGTGCCAGCAGCTTGGGGAGGAAAAGCACAGATACGCAGTATTTT.

The genes are TRBV19 and TRBJ1-1, with 9 positions matching TRBD1. The V segment lost 6 bases and the J segment 0 bases; nucleotides outside the gene matches: 8. CDR3 size: 16 residues. Per the germline V gene, CDR1 is LNHDA and CDR2 is SQIVND (reference sequence). Here the CDR3 reads CASRPGTGRMNTEAFF. CDR3 DNA: TGTGCCAGTAGGCCCGGGACAGGGCGGATGAACACTGAAGCTTTCTTT.

The sample holds a few counts of this clone. The gene calls are TRBV6-2 or TRBV6-3 and TRBJ2-7; 8 bases map to TRBD2. The CDR3 consists of 14 residues. The V segment lost 7 bases and the J segment 1 base; nucleotides outside the gene matches: 6. Germline assignment: CDR1 MNHEY and CDR2 SVGEGT. CDR3 amino acids: CASTPRGGSYEQYF. CDR3 sequence (DNA): TGTGCCAGCACCCCACGGGGGGGATCCTACGAGCAGTACTTC.

This chain joins TRBV9 and TRBJ2-4; 7 bases are a match to TRBD2. Trimming removed 4 bases from V and 9 bases from J; junction bases left unmatched: 7. CDR1 is SGDLS, CDR2 YYNGEE, per germline. The CDR3 extends over 13 amino acids. CDR3: CASSSGTGGIQYF. CDR3 nucleotides: TGTGCCAGCAGCTCGGGGACGGGGGGCATTCAGTACTTC.